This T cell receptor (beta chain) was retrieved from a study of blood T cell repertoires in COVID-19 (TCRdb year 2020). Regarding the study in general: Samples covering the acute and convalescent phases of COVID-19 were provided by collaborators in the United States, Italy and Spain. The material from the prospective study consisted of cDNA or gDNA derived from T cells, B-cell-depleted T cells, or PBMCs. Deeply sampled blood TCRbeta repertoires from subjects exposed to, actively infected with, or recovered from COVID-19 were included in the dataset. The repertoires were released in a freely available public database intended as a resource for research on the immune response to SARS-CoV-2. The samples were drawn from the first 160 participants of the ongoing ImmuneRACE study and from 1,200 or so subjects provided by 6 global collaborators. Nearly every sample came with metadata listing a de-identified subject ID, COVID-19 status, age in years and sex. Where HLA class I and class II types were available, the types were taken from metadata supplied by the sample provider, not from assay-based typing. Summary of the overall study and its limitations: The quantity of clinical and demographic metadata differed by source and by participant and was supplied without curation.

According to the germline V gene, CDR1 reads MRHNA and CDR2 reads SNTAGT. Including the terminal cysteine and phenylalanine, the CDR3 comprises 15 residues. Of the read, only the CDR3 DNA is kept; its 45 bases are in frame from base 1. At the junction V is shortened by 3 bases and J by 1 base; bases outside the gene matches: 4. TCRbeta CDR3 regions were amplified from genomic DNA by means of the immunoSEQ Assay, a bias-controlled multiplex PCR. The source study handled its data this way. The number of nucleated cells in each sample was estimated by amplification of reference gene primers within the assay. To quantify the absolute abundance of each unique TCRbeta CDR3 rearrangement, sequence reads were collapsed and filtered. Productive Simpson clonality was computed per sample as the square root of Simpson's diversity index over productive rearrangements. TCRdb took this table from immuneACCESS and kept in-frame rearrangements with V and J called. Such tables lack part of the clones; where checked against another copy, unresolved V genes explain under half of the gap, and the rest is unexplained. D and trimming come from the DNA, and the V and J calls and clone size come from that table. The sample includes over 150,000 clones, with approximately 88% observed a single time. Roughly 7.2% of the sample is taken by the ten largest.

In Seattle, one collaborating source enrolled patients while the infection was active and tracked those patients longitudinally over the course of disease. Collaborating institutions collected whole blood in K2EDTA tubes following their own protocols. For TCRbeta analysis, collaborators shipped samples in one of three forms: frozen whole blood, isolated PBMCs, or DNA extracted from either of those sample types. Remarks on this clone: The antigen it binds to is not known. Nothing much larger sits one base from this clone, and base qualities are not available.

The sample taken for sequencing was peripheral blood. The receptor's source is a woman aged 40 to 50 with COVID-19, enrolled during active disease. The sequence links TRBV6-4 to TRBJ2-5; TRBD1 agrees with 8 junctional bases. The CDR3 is CASSETGGRQETQYF. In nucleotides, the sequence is TGTGCCAGCAGTGAAACAGGGGGTCGCCAAGAGACCCAGTACTTC.